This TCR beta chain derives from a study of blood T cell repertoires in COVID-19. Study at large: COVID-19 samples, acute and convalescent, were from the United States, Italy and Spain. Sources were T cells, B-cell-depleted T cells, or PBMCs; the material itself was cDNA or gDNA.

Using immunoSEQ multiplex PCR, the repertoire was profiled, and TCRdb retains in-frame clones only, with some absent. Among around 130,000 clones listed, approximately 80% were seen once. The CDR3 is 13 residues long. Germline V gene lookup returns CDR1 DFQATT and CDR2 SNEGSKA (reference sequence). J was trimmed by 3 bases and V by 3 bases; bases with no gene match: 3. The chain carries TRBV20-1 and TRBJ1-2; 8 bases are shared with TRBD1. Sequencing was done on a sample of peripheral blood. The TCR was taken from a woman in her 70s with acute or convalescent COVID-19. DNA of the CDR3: TGCAGTGCTAGTGAGACAGGGGACTATGGCTACACCTTC. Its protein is CSASETGDYGYTF.